The T cell receptor beta chain described here comes from a study of T cell repertoires in cytomegalovirus infection. Study summary: Shared public TCR beta signatures pointed to both CMV infection and a matching HLA type.

This clonotype appeared a few times. TCRdb redid the calling of the reads with MiXCR, one entry per CDR3 protein. The data hold 150,000 to 200,000 distinct CDR3 sequences, with roughly 14% observed a single time. The V end was cut by 6 bases, the J end by 6 bases, with 12 bases between. The CDR3 length is 12 residues. The germline V gene encodes CDR1 SGHTA and CDR2 FQGTGA. The sequenced sample consisted of PBMCs. The chain combines TRBV7-3 with TRBJ2-7; tentative D call: TRBD1 (6 bases). This receptor was obtained from a human donor in good health (CMV status not recorded). Some clones in this sample may be carry-over from other donors' samples. The CDR3 DNA is TGTGCCAGCAGACCTGGACAGAGCGAGCAGTACTTC. Translation gives CASRPGQSEQYF.